The 4 T cell receptor beta chains below all came from one sample that was sequenced in a study of chemoradiotherapy in HPV16-positive cancers (dated by TCRdb to between 2021 and 2023). Library creation used the immunoSEQ multiplex PCR assay. Drawn from immuneACCESS, this table holds only the in-frame rearrangements with V and J called that TCRdb kept. Clones are partly lost; checked studies trace under half to an unresolved V gene and leave the rest unexplained. This sample has some 930 clones in its table, and roughly 89% of those were observed once. About 8.3% of the sample belongs to the ten largest clones. Sequences were derived from tumor tissue, sampled from a patient who underwent chemoradiotherapy. The receptors originated from a human donor with HPV-associated anogenital cancer.

Only one count was recorded for this clone. The CDR3 region is CASSRGSLYEQYF. DNA of the CDR3: TGCGCCAGCAGTCGGGGATCTCTCTACGAGCAGTACTTC. This chain uses TRBV5-1 with TRBJ2-7, with D perhaps TRBD2 (5 bases). Deletions cut 5 bases from V and 3 bases from J, with 12 bases between. The germline V gene encodes CDR1 SGHRS and CDR2 YFSETQ. The CDR3 has 13 amino acids.

The DNA for the CDR3 is TGTGCCAGTAGTATAGGAGGGCAGCAATACGAGCAGTACTTC. This codes for CASSIGGQQYEQYF. The rearrangement uses TRBV19 and TRBJ2-5; D perhaps matches TRBD2 (5 bases). The J call is doubtful: the DNA matches TRBJ2-7 better. CDR3 length: 14 amino acids. The germline V gene has CDR1 LNHDA and CDR2 SQIVND (reference sequence).

The chain is built from TRBV7-9 and TRBJ2-6; possible D gene TRBD2, 6 bases. V lost 4 bases and J 4 bases, leaving 11 bases between the germline ends. The CDR3 extends over 15 amino acids. Germline-derived CDR1 and CDR2 are SEHNR and FQNEAQ (reference sequence). DNA for the CDR3: TGTGCCAGCAGCTGGGGGACTGCGGGGGCCAACGTCCTGACTTTC. It codes for CASSWGTAGANVLTF.

The rearrangement links TRBV7-3 to TRBJ2-1, with D unresolved. Germline loops: CDR1 SGHTA, CDR2 FQGTGA. V gave up 2 bases and J gave up 7 bases, with 9 bases separating them. The CDR3 is 13 amino acids. CDR3 amino acids: CASSLAPWNEQFF. CDR3 bases: TGTGCCAGCAGCTTAGCTCCTTGGAATGAGCAGTTCTTC.